The clone carrying this T cell receptor beta chain showed up just a few times. Germline CDR1 reads MNHEY; CDR2 reads SMNVEV (reference sequence). Trimming cost V 5 bases and J 1 base, with 8 bases left between them. The CDR3 runs to 13 residues. The data were obtained in a study of early T cells in non-severe SARS-CoV-2 infection. TCRdb reprocessed the 5' RACE reads with MiXCR, giving one entry per CDR3 protein. Of tens of thousands of distinct CDR3 sequences detected, over 4.5% appear once; the ten largest clones hold around 5%. The sample comprised whole blood. The sequence derives from an adult who was a healthcare worker with PCR-confirmed SARS-CoV-2 infection or an uninfected control (not recorded which). The chain links TRBV27 to TRBJ1-1; weak D call: TRBD1 (5 bases). This CDR3 reads CASSGDRNTEAFF. The CDR3 nucleotides read TGTGCCAGCAGTGGAGACAGGAACACTGAAGCTTTCTTT.